This T cell receptor (beta chain) stems from a study of human T cells and chemical hapten exposure (dated by TCRdb to the early 2020s). Turning to the overall study: For sensitization, 2% DPC in acetone was applied to a roughly 2 cm by roughly 2 cm area of upper inner arm skin. Throughout the roughly 24-week study period, patients were also given weekly therapeutic DPC doses on the scalp. Patch tests used Finn chambers with 0.01% DPC on the upper back, scored after 6 days by International Contact Dermatitis Research Group standards. The mostly female patient cohort included alopecia areata with under or over 50% scalp involvement, alopecia totalis and alopecia universalis. Libraries were pooled for sequencing, and variation in per-sample TCR yields was attributed mainly to small differences in library volumes within the pool. The study tracked peripheral blood TCR repertoire changes in vivo during primary and secondary sensitization to the hapten diphenylcyclopropenone (DPC) in alopecia patients. Blood samples were taken from patients before sensitization (week 0) and then at 2, 6 and about 24 weeks after DPC sensitization. Blood for TCR sequencing was provided by twenty-nine alopecia patients at one to four time points (pre-sensitization, 2, 6 and 24 weeks). For every blood RNA sample, sequencing covered both the TCR alpha and TCR beta chains.

This clonotype was seen repeatedly, ten times or more. It lacks a known antigen. Base qualities were left out, and no much larger clone turns up one base away. Beyond this particular receptor, the publication reports: Because every patient had alopecia, a presumed autoimmune disease, the patients' immune response might differ from that of healthy individuals. The number of TCRs above 1 in 1000 frequency did not change with DPC sensitization; there was no evidence of global repertoire structure alterations. Repeated subsampling changed both the strength of the expansion versus patch-test correlation and the threshold at which that correlation became significant. A positive correlation was found between the number of PT1 expanded TCRs and patch test score, with significance reached at thresholds 8, 16 and 32 but not 4. Expanded TCRs formed significantly more large CDR3 similarity clusters than pre-sensitization or healthy control sets, consistent with antigen-driven responses.

Library preparation was by RACE. Instrument on record: NextSeq 500. Library preparation attached unique molecular identifiers to individual cDNA molecules for quantitative, reproducible TCR counting. In the source study's methods: A median of around 100,000 TCRs per sample was observed, with a range of about 20,000 to 690,600. V, J and CDR3 annotation of the TCR reads was carried out using the Decombinator software suite. For the PS versus PT1 abundance plots, all samples were subsampled to the same number of TCRs (28,000). Expanded TCRs were defined as absent before sensitization and observed at least eight times at the 2-week time point. TCRdb's own reprocessing of the public reads used fastp at Q25 and MiXCR and kept productive beta chains. CDR3 protein sequences are deduplicated, and each keeps its most common genes and DNA. TCRdb, not the authors, supplied the V and J calls. This sample has tens of thousands of distinct CDR3 sequences in its table, and over 7.5% of those were observed once. Roughly 27% of the sample lies in the top ten.

Inclusive of the bounding cysteine and phenylalanine, the CDR3 is 15 residues long. Only the CDR3 DNA is retained, 45 bases long and in frame from the first base. The germline V gene sets CDR1 to LGHNA and CDR2 to YNFKEQ. Germline trimming: 3 bases from V, 3 bases from J; junction bases outside gene matches: 5. The sample's time point, from its label and the paper: patch test 3, about 24 weeks after DPC sensitization. In light of the paper, this sample's treatment or condition label describes: therapeutic diphenylcyclopropenone sensitization with weekly scalp DPC. Total RNA was extracted from unfractionated whole blood that had been collected in Tempus Blood RNA tubes. At each patch-test visit, blood was drawn before the patch test was applied. Patients were eligible if aged 18 to 70, diagnosed with alopecia and judged suitable for DPC therapy, and pregnant patients were excluded.

The rearranged segments are TRBV4-2 and TRBJ1-5; a stretch of 7 junction bases matches TRBD1. Sample: whole blood, taken in connection with sensitization to the hapten diphenylcyclopropenone (DPC). This receptor was taken from a man in his forties or fifties with alopecia areata. Some clones in this sample may be carry-over from other donors' samples. The CDR3 region has the sequence CASSQRQGDNQPQHF. The DNA sequence follows: TGTGCCAGCAGCCAGCGACAGGGAGACAATCAGCCCCAGCATTTT.